This T cell receptor (beta chain) was captured by sequencing in a study of T cell responses to AZD1222 COVID-19 vaccine listed by TCRdb under 2021. Some background on the complete study: A total of around 240 trial participants underwent TCR sequencing, of whom 200 to 220 received two doses of AZD1222 and about 25 received two doses of the MenACWY control vaccine. Trial participants were enrolled by age into subgroups of 18-55, 56-69 and 70-plus years, and around 140, 26 and 57 TCR-sequenced participants, respectively, were included in these subgroups.

What the study reported, not specific to this receptor: Spike-specific TCR breadth and depth rose significantly after two AZD1222 doses compared with day 0 and with MenACWY recipients. Reportedly, close to half of the unique spike-specific TCRs recognized epitopes lying outside the regions that are mutated in the B.1.351 and B.1.1.7 variants. The 56-69-year group was small, and its depth increase did not reach significance, likely because of low power. Participants were mostly white British, with more females than males. The authors suggested clonal diversity may have been underestimated. No day 14 peak-response samples were available, so repertoires were characterized only after the peak T cell response. The vaccine-associated CD4 TCRs covered the entire spike protein, and the dominant responses fell in regions 160-218 and 743-854. Conclusions about previously exposed vaccinees are limited because only a handful of AZD1222 recipients were SARS-CoV-2 seropositive at baseline.

With regard to this clone: What antigen it recognizes has not been identified. No base qualities exist here, and no much larger clone lies one base off it.

The CDR3 regions of human TCRbeta chains were analyzed by immunosequencing. As for how the authors treated the data: TCRs in the repertoires were matched against a reference library of SARS-CoV-2-specific TCRs that had been generated with the MIRA antigen-specificity platform. Breadth meant the fraction of unique TCRs that were SARS-CoV-2-associated, whereas depth meant the fraction of total T cells that were SARS-CoV-2-associated. Using the MIRA data, each spike-specific TCR was assigned both to the spike region to which the TCR was reactive and to a CD4 or CD8 class. Log10-transformed breadth and depth values were compared by one-way ANOVA with Sidak's multiple comparisons tests. Imported from immuneACCESS, the table was reduced by TCRdb to in-frame sequences with V and J called. These copies leave out some clones; in studies compared against another copy, an unresolved V gene accounts for under half, and the cause of the remainder is not known. The D gene and trimming were derived from the DNA, and the V and J assignments and clone size from that table. For this sample there are 100,000 to 150,000 clones; around 83% appear just once. The ten largest clones take up 17% of the sample.

The time point label here, explained by the study, means: about 28 days (+/-7) after the second vaccine dose. AZD1222 recipients with second doses at about 4 weeks or about 12 weeks were pooled, because spike-specific TCR depth and breadth did not differ between schedules. Vaccinee samples were obtained from the UK trials COV001 and COV002, which included a single-blind randomized controlled phase 2/3 trial of AZD1222 (ChAdOx1 nCoV-19) in healthy adults. For TCRbeta chain sequencing, PBMC samples from trial participants were taken at day 0 and at day 28 after the second dose. The trim is 0 bases for V and 3 bases for J, with a gap of 15 bases between the germline ends. The CDR3 has 17 amino acids, counting the end cysteine and phenylalanine. The only DNA kept is the CDR3, 51 bases in frame from the first base. The germline V gene gives CDR1 as MGHRA and CDR2 as YSYEKL.

Sequenced material: peripheral blood, taken 28 days after the second AZD1222 dose. In this chain, TRBV4-1 is recombined with TRBJ2-1; TRBD2 is a possible D gene, resting on 6 matching bases. The receptor was isolated from an adult who received the AZD1222 COVID-19 vaccine. The CDR3 reads CASSQDPTGVHYNEQFF. The bases read TGCGCCAGCAGCCAAGATCCCACGGGGGTACACTACAATGAGCAGTTCTTC.